Below, 3 T cell receptor beta chains from the same sample are listed, as sequenced in a study of blood T cell repertoires in COVID-19. Repertoires were generated with immunoSEQ multiplex PCR, while TCRdb's copy carries only in-frame clones and drops some. The data show about 120,000 clones, with about 88% seen just once and under 4% held by the top ten. Sequenced: peripheral blood. These receptors were obtained from a man between 40 and 49 years old with acute or convalescent COVID-19.

The V gene is TRBV23-1, the J gene TRBJ1-1, with D possibly being TRBD1 (5 bases). TRBV23-1 is assigned to the ORF class and has an uncertain function. The CDR3 runs to 12 residues. Trimming pared 7 bases from V and 8 bases from J, leaving 14 bases between. CDR3 nucleotide sequence: TGCGCCAGCAACCCAGACAGAGTAGAAGCTTTCTTT. This encodes CASNPDRVEAFF.

This clone was detected only a few times. This chain joins TRBV6-4 and TRBJ2-3; TRBD1 aligns across 8 bases. The CDR3 consists of 16 residues. With V trimmed by 3 bases and J by 6 bases, 11 bases remained unmatched. CDR1 is MRHNA, CDR2 SNTAGT, per germline. The CDR3 bases are TGTGCCAGCAGTGAAGGCCCGGCAGGGGGCGGGGATACGCAGTATTTT. It translates to CASSEGPAGGGDTQYF.

This chain links TRBV5-6 with TRBJ2-1, with 8 bases matching TRBD2. The CDR3 loop spans 16 amino acids. CDR1 is SGHDT and CDR2 is YYEEEE in the germline V gene. Trimming at V came to 5 bases and at J to 3 bases, leaving 10 bases not matched to a gene. The chain's CDR3 is CASRYSGTSIYNEQFF. DNA of the CDR3: TGTGCCAGCAGGTATTCCGGGACTAGTATCTACAATGAGCAGTTCTTC. The whole variable domain, filled in from reference TRBV5-6 and TRBJ2-1, reads DAGVTQSPTHLIKTRGQQVTLRCSPKSGHDTVSWYQQALGQGPQFIFQYYEEEERQRGNFPDRFSGHQFPNYSSELNVNALLLGDSALYLCASRYSGTSIYNEQFFGPGTRLTVL.